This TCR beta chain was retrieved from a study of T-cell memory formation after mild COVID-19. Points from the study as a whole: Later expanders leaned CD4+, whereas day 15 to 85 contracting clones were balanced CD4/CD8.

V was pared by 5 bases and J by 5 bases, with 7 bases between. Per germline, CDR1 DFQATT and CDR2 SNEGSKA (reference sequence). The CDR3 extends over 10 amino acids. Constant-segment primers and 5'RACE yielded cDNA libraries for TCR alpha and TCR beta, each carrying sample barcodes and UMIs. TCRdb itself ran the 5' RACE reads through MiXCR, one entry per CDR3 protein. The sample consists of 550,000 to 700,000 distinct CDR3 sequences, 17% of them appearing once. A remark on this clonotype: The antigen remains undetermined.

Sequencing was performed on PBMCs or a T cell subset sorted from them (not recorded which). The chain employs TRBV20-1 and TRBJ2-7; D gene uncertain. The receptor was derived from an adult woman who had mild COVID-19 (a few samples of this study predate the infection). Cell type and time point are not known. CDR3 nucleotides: TGCAGTGCTGTACGGAACGAGCAGTACTTC. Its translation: CSAVRNEQYF.